The 21 T cell receptor beta chains reported below all come from one sample, sequenced in a study of T cell repertoires in cytomegalovirus infection. No antigen is known for these receptors. One entry per CDR3 protein results from TCRdb running MiXCR on the reads. This table has hundreds of thousands of distinct CDR3 sequences, more than 30% appearing once. The specimen comprised cultured PBMCs, sampled from culture after CMV antigen stimulation. These receptor sequences come from a human donor in good health (CMV status not recorded). Some clones in this sample may be carry-over from other donors' samples.

V gene TRBV7-2 combines with J gene TRBJ1-3; D gene uncertain. The CDR3 has 15 residues. V shed 1 base and J shed 4 bases, with 11 bases lying between them. Germline CDR1 and CDR2: SGHTA and FQGNSA. CDR3 DNA: TGTGCCAGCAGCTTAGGGACCCTCGGGGGAAACACCATATATTTT. As protein: CASSLGTLGGNTIYF.

This clonotype appeared many times. V is TRBV19 and J is TRBJ2-1, with D hard to call. Germline values: CDR1 LNHDA, CDR2 SQIVND (reference sequence). The CDR3 covers 13 residues. Trimming shortened V by 8 bases and J by 3 bases, and 11 bases separated the two germline ends. The DNA of the CDR3 is TGTGCCAGTGAAGGCGATCTCTACAATGAGCAGTTCTTC. Protein product: CASEGDLYNEQFF.

The chain combines TRBV4-1 with TRBJ1-2; D remains unclear. CDR1 MGHRA and CDR2 YSYEKL come from the germline V gene. The V end lost 1 base, the J end lost 4 bases, and 10 bases lay between the germline ends. CDR3 length: 14 amino acids. The CDR3 DNA follows: TGCGCCAGCAGCCAAGTGGAGGGAGGCTATGGCTACACCTTC. Translation gives CASSQVEGGYGYTF.

V usage is TRBV4-1 and J usage is TRBJ1-2, with D unresolved. The CDR3 is 15 amino acids. Trimming took 0 bases from V and 8 from J, leaving 16 bases between them. Germline CDR1 is MGHRA and CDR2 is YSYEKL. The CDR3 DNA sequence: TGCGCCAGCAGCCAAGATGGGAGGAGCTTTGGGGGCTACACCTTC. Residues: CASSQDGRSFGGYTF.

The chain uses TRBV19 and TRBJ1-5; 7 bases are shared with TRBD1. Looked up from germline, CDR1 is LNHDA and CDR2 is SQIVND (reference sequence). This CDR3 contains 17 residues. The junction had 12 bases not matched to a gene; V was cut back by 6 bases and J by 1 base. The CDR3 spells CASSPTTGTSSNQPQHF. The CDR3 coding sequence is TGTGCCAGTAGCCCGACGACAGGGACCTCGAGCAATCAGCCCCAGCATTTT.

J is TRBJ1-4 and V is TRBV11-2; 8 positions match TRBD1. CDR1 and CDR2 (germline): SGHAT, FQNNGV. This CDR3 is 14 amino acids long. V shed 1 base and J 7 bases; nucleotides not matched to a gene: 2. DNA for the CDR3: TGTGCCAGCAGCTTAGCAGGGGGCCCTGAAAAACTGTTTTTT. It specifies CASSLAGGPEKLFF.

This clonotype has just a few counts. This chain joins TRBV28 and TRBJ2-7, with 7 nucleotides matching TRBD2. The CDR3 extends over 12 amino acids. CDR1 and CDR2 from the germline V gene are MDHEN and SYDVKM. Trimming cost V 4 bases and J 5 bases; bases outside gene matches: 2. The CDR3 loop is CASSSRGDEQYF. CDR3 bases: TGTGCCAGCAGTTCCCGGGGGGACGAGCAGTACTTC. The whole variable domain, remainder taken from reference TRBV28 and TRBJ2-7, is DVKVTQSSRYLVKRTGEKVFLECVQDMDHENMFWYRQDPGLGLRLIYFSYDVKMKEKGDIPEGYSVSREKKERFSLILESASTNQTSMYLCASSSRGDEQYFGPGTRLTVT.

The chain carries TRBV19 and TRBJ1-1; no definite D call. V dropped 3 bases and J dropped 3 bases, with 8 bases sitting between them. Germline V lookup: CDR1 LNHDA, CDR2 SQIVND (reference sequence). This CDR3 contains 13 residues. CDR3 residues: CASSIQADTEAFF. CDR3 sequence (DNA): TGTGCCAGTAGTATCCAAGCTGACACTGAAGCTTTCTTT.

The rearrangement links TRBV12-3 or TRBV12-4 to TRBJ2-2, with D possibly being TRBD1 (6 bases). V dropped 2 bases and J dropped 7 bases, with 14 bases sitting between them. CDR3 size: 15 residues. CDR3 DNA sequence: TGTGCCAGCAGTTTAAAAGGCAGGGGAGTCGGGGAGCTGTTTTTT. Translation: CASSLKGRGVGELFF.

This clonotype has at least ten counts. V is TRBV7-2 and J is TRBJ2-3; tentative D call: TRBD2 (6 bases). Trimming took off 3 bases at V and 4 bases at J, with 8 bases between the two ends. Germline CDR1 and CDR2: SGHTA and FQGNSA. The CDR3 is made up of 13 amino acids. Here the CDR3 DNA reads TGTGCCAGCAGCTTCACTAGCCCAGATACGCAGTATTTT. Encoded protein: CASSFTSPDTQYF. Based on the CDR3 plus reference TRBV7-2 and TRBJ2-3, the full variable domain is GAGVSQSPSNKVTEKGKDVELRCDPISGHTALYWYRQSLGQGLEFLIYFQGNSAPDKSGLPSDRFSAERTGGSVSTLTIQRTQQEDSAVYLCASSFTSPDTQYFGPGTRLTVL.

The rearrangement uses TRBV6-2 or TRBV6-3 and TRBJ2-2; 10 bases align to TRBD2. Germline CDR1 reads MNHEY; CDR2 reads SVGEGT. With 6 bases clipped from V and 4 bases from J, the junction kept 14 bases outside the gene matches. This CDR3 comprises 18 residues. CDR3 region: CASSHGLSGRGRTGELFF. In DNA form, the CDR3 reads TGTGCCAGCAGCCATGGGTTGAGCGGGAGGGGACGCACCGGGGAGCTGTTTTTT.

The J gene is TRBJ1-6, the V gene TRBV12-3 or TRBV12-4; D is undetermined. Trimming cost V 7 bases and J 0 bases, with 16 bases left between them. This CDR3 contains 17 residues. The CDR3 region has the DNA TGTGCCAGCATCTGGGCAGGAAGGAGCTCCTATAATTCACCCCTCCACTTT. This codes for CASIWAGRSSYNSPLHF.

This clonotype was counted many times. The chain links TRBV7-9 to TRBJ2-6; TRBD1 matches at 10 bases. The V and J ends lost 5 bases and 1 base, in that order; junction bases with no gene match: 8. The length of the CDR3 is 18 residues. Germline values: CDR1 SEHNR, CDR2 FQNEAQ (reference sequence). In nucleotides, the CDR3 is TGTGCCAGCAGCCCCGGGACAGGGGCCGCTTCTGGGGCCAACGTCCTGACTTTC. Amino acids: CASSPGTGAASGANVLTF.

The chain combines TRBV4-3 with TRBJ2-1; 7 bases are a match to TRBD1. The CDR3 covers 17 residues. From germline, CDR1 is LGHNA and CDR2 YSLEER. V shed 2 bases, J shed 5 bases, and the junction held 12 bases outside the gene matches. The CDR3 spells CASSQRPGAGGNNEQFF. The CDR3 DNA is TGCGCCAGCAGCCAAAGGCCCGGGGCAGGGGGAAACAATGAGCAGTTCTTC.

The sample holds a few counts of this clonotype. Here the CDR3 DNA reads TGTGCCAGCAGCTTAAGGGTGGGCTCCGCCGCGAACACCGGGGAGCTGTTTTTT. Translation gives CASSLRVGSAANTGELFF. The rearrangement uses TRBV7-2 and TRBJ2-2, with D unclear. Germline loops: CDR1 SGHTA, CDR2 FQGNSA. V was shortened by 2 bases and J by 0 bases, with 16 bases between the two germline ends. The length of the CDR3 is 18 residues.

J is TRBJ2-7 and V is TRBV18; a possible D gene is TRBD1 (7 bases). Germline V lookup: CDR1 KGHSH, CDR2 LQKENI. CDR3 size: 13 residues. Trimming took 5 bases from V and 4 from J, leaving 12 bases between them. The CDR3 bases are TGTGCCAGCTCAGCGGGACAGTCTTACGAGCAGTACGTC. This sequence encodes CASSAGQSYEQYV.

V usage is TRBV20-1 and J usage is TRBJ2-1; 12 nucleotides line up with TRBD2. The ends lost 5 bases at V and 7 bases at J; junction bases unmatched: 15. CDR1 and CDR2 (germline): DFQATT, SNEGSKA (reference sequence). The CDR3 extends over 17 amino acids. The CDR3 DNA follows: TGCAGTGCTGGAGGACTAGCGGGACCCGGGCCTCTTAATGAGCAGTTCTTC. Its protein is CSAGGLAGPGPLNEQFF.

The chain uses TRBV19 and TRBJ1-2; D gene uncertain. The V and J ends lost 7 bases and 4 bases respectively, with 19 bases between them. Germline values: CDR1 LNHDA, CDR2 SQIVND (reference sequence). The CDR3 is made up of 15 amino acids. The CDR3 sequence is CASTPLAIGAYGYTF. The CDR3 DNA reads as TGTGCCAGTACCCCATTGGCCATTGGTGCCTATGGCTACACCTTC.

This clonotype showed up just a few times. The rearrangement uses TRBV7-2 and TRBJ2-7, with a possible D match to TRBD1 (5 bases). The CDR3 runs to 14 residues. Germline CDR1 reads SGHTA; CDR2 reads FQGNSA. Trimming took 2 bases from V and 6 from J, leaving 14 bases between them. The CDR3 nucleotides are TGTGCCAGCAGCTTAAAGGCAGGGAACGGCGAGCAGTACTTC. Protein: CASSLKAGNGEQYF.

The rearrangement uses TRBV19 and TRBJ2-2, with a possible D match to TRBD2 (6 bases). V lost 3 bases and J 6 bases, leaving 17 bases between the germline ends. The CDR3 extends over 16 amino acids. Germline CDR1 LNHDA, CDR2 SQIVND (reference sequence). CDR3 sequence reads: CASSIAPGGASGELFF. In DNA form, the CDR3 reads TGTGCCAGTAGTATTGCCCCCGGAGGGGCGTCCGGGGAGCTGTTTTTT.

This clonotype was seen a few times. This sequence joins TRBV6-8 and TRBJ1-1; D gene uncertain. In germline, CDR1 is MNHGY, CDR2 SAAAGT. The CDR3 spans 13 residues. The V end was cut by 0 bases, the J end by 5 bases, with 7 bases between. The CDR3 protein is CASSYSEVTEAFF. The CDR3, as DNA: TGTGCCAGCAGTTACTCGGAGGTGACTGAAGCTTTCTTT.